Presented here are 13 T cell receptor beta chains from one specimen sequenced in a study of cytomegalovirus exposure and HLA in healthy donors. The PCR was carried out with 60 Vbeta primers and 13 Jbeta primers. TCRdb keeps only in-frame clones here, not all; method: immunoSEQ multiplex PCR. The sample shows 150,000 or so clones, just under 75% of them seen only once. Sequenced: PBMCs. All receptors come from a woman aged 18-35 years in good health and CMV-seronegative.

Written as DNA, the CDR3 is TGTGCCAGCACCCCCCCCGGACAGGGTAGCTCCTACGAGCAGTACTTC. Translated: CASTPPGQGSSYEQYF. This chain uses TRBV28 with TRBJ2-7, with TRBD1 matching over 8 bases. The CDR3 length is 16 residues. V lost 7 bases to trimming and J lost 0 bases; unmatched junction nucleotides: 11. The germline V gene has CDR1 MDHEN and CDR2 SYDVKM.

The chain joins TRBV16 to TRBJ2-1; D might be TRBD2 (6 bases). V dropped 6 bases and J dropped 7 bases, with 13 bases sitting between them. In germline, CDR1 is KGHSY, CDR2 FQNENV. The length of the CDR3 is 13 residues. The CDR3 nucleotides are TGTGCCAGCAGTCAGGTCGGAGGGAATGAGCAGTTCTTC. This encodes CASSQVGGNEQFF.

CDR3 sequence: CASSFTGGGEQYF. The CDR3 nucleotides read TGTGCCAGCAGCTTCACAGGGGGAGGTGAGCAGTACTTC. The V call is TRBV11-3, the J call TRBJ2-7; TRBD1 matches 8 bases. Germline CDR1 and CDR2: SGHNT and YENEEA. V shed 3 bases and J 7 bases; nucleotides not matched to a gene: 5. This CDR3 has 13 residues.

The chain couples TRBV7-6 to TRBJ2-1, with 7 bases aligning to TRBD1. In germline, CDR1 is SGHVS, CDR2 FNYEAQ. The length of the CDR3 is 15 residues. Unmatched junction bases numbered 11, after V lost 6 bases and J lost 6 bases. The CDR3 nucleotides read TGTGCCAGCAGTTCACCGGGACAGTTCTTCAATGAGCAGTTCTTC. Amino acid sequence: CASSSPGQFFNEQFF.

CDR3 in amino acids: CASSARQQTGELFF. For the CDR3, the DNA is TGTGCCAGCAGCGCCAGACAGCAAACCGGGGAGCTGTTTTTT. This chain joins TRBV5-4 and TRBJ2-2; possible D gene TRBD1, 5 bases. Germline-derived CDR1 and CDR2 are SGHNT and YYREEE (reference sequence). This CDR3 spans 14 amino acids. Trimming stripped 4 bases from V and 5 bases from J, with 12 bases between.

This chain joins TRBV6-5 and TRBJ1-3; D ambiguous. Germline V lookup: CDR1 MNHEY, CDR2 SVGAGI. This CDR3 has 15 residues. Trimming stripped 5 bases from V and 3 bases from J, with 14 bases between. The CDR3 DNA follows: TGTGCCAGCAGTCGTGCCTCCGCAGGTGGAAACACCATATATTTT. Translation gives CASSRASAGGNTIYF.

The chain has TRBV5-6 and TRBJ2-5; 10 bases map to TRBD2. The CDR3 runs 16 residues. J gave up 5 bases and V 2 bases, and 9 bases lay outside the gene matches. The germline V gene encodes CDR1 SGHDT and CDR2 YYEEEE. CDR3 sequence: CASSLNPSGGHETQYF. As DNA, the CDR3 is TGTGCCAGCAGCTTAAATCCTAGCGGGGGACACGAGACCCAGTACTTC.

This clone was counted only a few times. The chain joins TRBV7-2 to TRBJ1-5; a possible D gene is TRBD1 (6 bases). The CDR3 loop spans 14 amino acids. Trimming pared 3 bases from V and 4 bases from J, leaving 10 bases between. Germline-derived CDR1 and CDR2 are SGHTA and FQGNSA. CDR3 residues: CASSFKQGNQPQHF. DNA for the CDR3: TGTGCCAGCAGCTTTAAACAGGGAAATCAGCCCCAGCATTTT.

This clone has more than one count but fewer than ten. CDR3 nucleotide sequence: TGTGCCAGCAGTTATCGCCTAGACTACGAGCAGTACGTC. This codes for CASSYRLDYEQYV. The genes are TRBV6-6 and TRBJ2-7; D call uncertain. From germline, CDR1 is MNHNY and CDR2 SVGAGI (reference sequence). CDR3 length: 13 amino acids. V was trimmed by 3 bases and J by 3 bases, leaving 9 bases between them.

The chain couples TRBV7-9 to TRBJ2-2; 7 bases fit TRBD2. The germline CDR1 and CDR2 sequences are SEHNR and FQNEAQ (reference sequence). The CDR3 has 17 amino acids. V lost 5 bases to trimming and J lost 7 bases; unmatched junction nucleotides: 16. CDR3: CASSHPLASGVSGELFF. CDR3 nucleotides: TGTGCCAGCAGCCACCCCTTGGCCAGCGGGGTGAGCGGGGAGCTGTTTTTT.

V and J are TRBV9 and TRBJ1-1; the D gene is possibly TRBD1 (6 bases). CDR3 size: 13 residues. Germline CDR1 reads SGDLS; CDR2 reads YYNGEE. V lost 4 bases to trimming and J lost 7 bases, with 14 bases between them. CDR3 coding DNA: TGTGCCAGCAGCCCGCACAGGGACGGTGAAGCTTTCTTT. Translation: CASSPHRDGEAFF.

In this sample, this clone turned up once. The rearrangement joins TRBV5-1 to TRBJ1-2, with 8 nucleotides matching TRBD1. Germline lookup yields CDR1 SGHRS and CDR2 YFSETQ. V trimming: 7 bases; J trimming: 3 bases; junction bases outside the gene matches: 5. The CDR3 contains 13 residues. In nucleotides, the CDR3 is TGCGCCAGCGCGTCGGACAGGGACTATGGCTACACCTTC. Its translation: CASASDRDYGYTF.

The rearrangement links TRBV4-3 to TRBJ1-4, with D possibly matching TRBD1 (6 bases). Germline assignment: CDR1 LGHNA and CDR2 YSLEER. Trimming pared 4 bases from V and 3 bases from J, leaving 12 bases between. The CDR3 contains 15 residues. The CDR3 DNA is TGCGCCAGCAGCCTTTTTGGGGGCCCTAATGAAAAACTGTTTTTT. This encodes CASSLFGGPNEKLFF.